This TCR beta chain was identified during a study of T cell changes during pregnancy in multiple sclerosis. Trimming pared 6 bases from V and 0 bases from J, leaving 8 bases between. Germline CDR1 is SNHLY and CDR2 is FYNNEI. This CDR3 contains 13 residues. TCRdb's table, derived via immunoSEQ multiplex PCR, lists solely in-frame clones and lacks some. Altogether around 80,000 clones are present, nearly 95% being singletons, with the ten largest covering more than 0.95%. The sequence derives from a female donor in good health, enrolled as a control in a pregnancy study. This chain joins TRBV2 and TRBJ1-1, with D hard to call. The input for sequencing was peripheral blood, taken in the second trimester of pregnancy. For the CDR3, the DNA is TGTGCCAGCAGGAGAGACATGAACACTGAAGCTTTCTTT. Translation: CASRRDMNTEAFF.